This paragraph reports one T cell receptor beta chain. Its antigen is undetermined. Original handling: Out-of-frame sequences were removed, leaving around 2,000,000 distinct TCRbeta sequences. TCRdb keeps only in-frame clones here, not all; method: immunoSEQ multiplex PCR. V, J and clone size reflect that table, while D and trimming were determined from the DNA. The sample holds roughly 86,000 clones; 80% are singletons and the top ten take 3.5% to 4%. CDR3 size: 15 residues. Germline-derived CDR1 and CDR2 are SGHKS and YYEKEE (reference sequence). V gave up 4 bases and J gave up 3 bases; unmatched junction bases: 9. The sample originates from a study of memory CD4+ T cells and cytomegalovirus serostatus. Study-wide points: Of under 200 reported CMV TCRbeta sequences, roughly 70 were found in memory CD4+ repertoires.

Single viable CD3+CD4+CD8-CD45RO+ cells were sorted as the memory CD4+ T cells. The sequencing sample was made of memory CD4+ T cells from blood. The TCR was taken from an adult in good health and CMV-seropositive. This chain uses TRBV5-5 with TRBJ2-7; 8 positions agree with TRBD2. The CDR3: CASSPLGTRLYEQYF. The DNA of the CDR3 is TGTGCCAGCAGCCCCCTCGGGACTAGGCTCTACGAGCAGTACTTC. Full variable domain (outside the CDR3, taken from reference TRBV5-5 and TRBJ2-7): DAGVTQSPTHLIKTRGQQVTLRCSPISGHKSVSWYQQVLGQGPQFIFQYYEKEERGRGNFPDRFSARQFPNYSSELNVNALLLGDSALYLCASSPLGTRLYEQYFGPGTRLTVT.